This paragraph covers one T cell receptor beta chain sequence. Its antigen is not identified. The data stem from a study of shared clonotypes between healthy human individuals. Study-wide findings and caveats: Naive subsets, compared against memory subsets, generally had larger estimated richness values. Depth of sequencing was expected to influence donor clonotype sharing.

Germline V lookup: CDR1 KGHSH, CDR2 LQKENI. The CDR3 covers 12 residues. The trim removed 6 bases at V and 7 bases at J, leaving 6 bases unmatched. TCRdb keeps only in-frame clones here, not all; method: immunoSEQ multiplex PCR. The sample shows 2 million to 2.5 million clones, over 90% of them seen only once. The gene calls are TRBV18 and TRBJ2-7; TRBD1 aligns across 7 bases. The receptor was derived from a man between 18 and 29 years old in good health. Some clones in this sample may be carry-over from other donors' samples. Specimen: naive CD4+ T cells from PBMCs. Subset here: CD45RA+ positively selected. In nucleotides, the CDR3 is TGTGCCAGCTCCGGACAGGCCCTTGAGCAGTACTTC. Translated, it gives CASSGQALEQYF.